This T cell receptor beta chain came from a study of cytomegalovirus exposure and HLA in healthy donors. With regard to this clone: Its specificity is unknown.

Primers: 60 Vbeta forward and 13 Jbeta reverse. Clones were sequenced by immunoSEQ multiplex PCR, and TCRdb holds only the in-frame ones, with some missing. This repertoire includes about 50,000 clones. Whole-study results and caveats: Later analysis indicated greater clonal expansion among HLA-associated TCR beta chains than among equally common other chains.

What was sequenced was PBMCs. The TCR was taken from a woman aged 18-29 years in good health and CMV-seronegative.

CDR3: CASRPPEVLAPRAYEQYF. CDR3 bases: TGTGCAAGTCGTCCCCCGGAGGTACTAGCTCCCCGGGCCTACGAGCAGTACTTC. This chain links TRBV12-2 with TRBJ2-7; TRBD2 was called by the table and not checked on the DNA. TRBV12-2 is a pseudogene locus. The CDR3 spans 18 residues.